Each of the 32 T cell receptor beta chains below was sequenced from the same sample in a study of OX40 agonist ivuxolimab in advanced cancers. Produced via immunoSEQ multiplex PCR; TCRdb's table is partial and in-frame only. Altogether around 76,000 clones are present, around 90% being singletons, with the ten largest covering less than 12%. The sample here was CD4+ or CD8+ T cells sorted from blood, taken in a trial of the OX40 agonist ivuxolimab. These receptors were taken from an adult with an advanced solid tumor such as melanoma, head and neck, liver or kidney cancer.

The chain joins TRBV15 to TRBJ1-2; unclear D gene. With 0 bases removed from V and 7 bases from J, the gap between germline ends came to 12 bases. The CDR3 is made up of 14 amino acids. Germline assignment: CDR1 LNHNV and CDR2 YYDKDF (reference sequence). The CDR3: CATSRESAWGGYTF. The CDR3 coding sequence is TGTGCCACCAGCAGAGAGAGCGCCTGGGGTGGCTACACCTTC.

This chain connects TRBV7-6 to TRBJ2-1; D not resolved. The CDR3 runs 15 residues. Per germline, CDR1 SGHVS and CDR2 FNYEAQ. V was trimmed by 2 bases and J by 1 base, leaving 9 bases between them. The CDR3 DNA follows: TGTGCCAGCAGCTTAAAGAGAGGATCCTACAATGAGCAGTTCTTC. This gives the protein CASSLKRGSYNEQFF.

The rearrangement uses TRBV6-6 and TRBJ2-3, with 10 bases matching TRBD2. The germline CDR1 and CDR2 sequences are MNHNY and SVGAGI (reference sequence). J was trimmed by 7 bases and V by 5 bases; bases with no gene match: 6. This CDR3 is 14 amino acids long. The CDR3 coding sequence is TGTGCCAGCAGTCCGAGGACTAGCGGAAATACGCAGTATTTT. This sequence encodes CASSPRTSGNTQYF.

The CDR3 loop reads CASKGAAMSETQYF. As DNA, the CDR3 is TGTGCCAGCAAGGGCGCCGCGATGTCAGAGACCCAGTACTTC. The chain recombines TRBV28 with TRBJ2-5; D remains ambiguous. V lost 7 bases to trimming and J lost 4 bases, with 16 bases between them. This CDR3 region has 14 residues. Germline V gene lookup returns CDR1 MDHEN and CDR2 SYDVKM.

The chain is built from TRBV5-4 and TRBJ2-5, with 10 bases fitting TRBD1. The CDR3 runs 14 residues. With V trimmed by 4 bases and J by 5 bases, 5 bases remained unmatched. Germline CDR1 reads SGHNT; CDR2 reads YYREEE (reference sequence). DNA for the CDR3: TGTGCCAGCAGCCTGACAGGGGGCTACGAGACCCAGTACTTC. It yields the protein CASSLTGGYETQYF.

The J gene is TRBJ2-3, the V gene TRBV5-1; the D gene is possibly TRBD1 (6 bases). V dropped 5 bases and J dropped 5 bases, with 18 bases sitting between them. The CDR3 consists of 15 residues. CDR1 is SGHRS and CDR2 is YFSETQ in the germline V gene. The CDR3, as DNA: TGCGCCAGCAGTGAGGGGGACCCTGGGGTAGATACGCAGTATTTT. This translates into CASSEGDPGVDTQYF.

The V gene is TRBV27, the J gene TRBJ2-7; 10 bases agree with TRBD1. The CDR3 runs to 14 residues. V lost 6 bases and J lost 2; bases outside the gene matches: 4. Germline lookup yields CDR1 MNHEY and CDR2 SMNVEV (reference sequence). The CDR3 region has the DNA TGTGCCAGCAGGAGACAGGGGGCAACCTACGAGCAGTACTTC. Protein: CASRRQGATYEQYF.

The chain has TRBV15 and TRBJ2-2; D possibly corresponds to TRBD2 (5 bases). Trimming removed 5 bases from V and 8 bases from J, with 12 bases in between. The CDR3 loop spans 13 amino acids. Germline CDR1 is LNHNV and CDR2 is YYDKDF (reference sequence). CDR3 amino acids: CATSDQSGGELFF. CDR3 DNA: TGTGCCACCAGCGACCAGAGCGGTGGGGAGCTGTTTTTT.

V and J are TRBV4-2 and TRBJ2-7; D perhaps matches TRBD2 (6 bases). This CDR3 has 15 amino acids. CDR1 LGHNA and CDR2 YNFKEQ come from the germline V gene. Trimming took 1 base from V and 1 from J, leaving 11 bases between them. The CDR3 coding sequence is TGTGCCAGCAGCCAAGCTACTAGCCGGTCCTACGAGCAGTACTTC. It is translated as CASSQATSRSYEQYF.

The V and J genes are TRBV6-1 and TRBJ1-4, with D maybe TRBD1 (5 bases). Germline loops: CDR1 MNHNS, CDR2 SASEGT. This CDR3 has 14 residues. Trimming took off 3 bases at V and 5 bases at J, with 10 bases between the two ends. In DNA form, the CDR3 reads TGTGCCAGCAGTGAGGGGGTTCCAAATGAAAAACTGTTTTTT. It yields the protein CASSEGVPNEKLFF.

The CDR3 loop reads CASSLSTGSFYEQYF. The DNA of the CDR3 is TGTGCCAGCAGCTTATCGACAGGATCCTTCTACGAGCAGTACTTC. The chain is built from TRBV11-3 and TRBJ2-7; D perhaps matches TRBD1 (6 bases). The CDR3 consists of 15 residues. V was shortened by 2 bases and J by 3 bases, with 14 bases between the two germline ends. Germline CDR1 and CDR2: SGHNT and YENEEA.

The V gene is TRBV5-1, the J gene TRBJ2-5, with TRBD1 matching 7 bases. The J call is doubtful: the DNA matches TRBJ2-7 better. CDR1 and CDR2 from the germline V gene are SGHRS and YFSETQ. The CDR3 is 12 amino acids. CDR3 DNA sequence: TGCGCCAGCAGCTTGACAGGGGACGAGCAGTACTTC. This sequence encodes CASSLTGDEQYF.

CDR3 loop: CASRAGEDIQYF. CDR3 in DNA: TGTGCCAGCCGGGCAGGGGAGGACATTCAGTACTTC. The rearrangement links TRBV6-6 to TRBJ2-4; either TRBD1 or TRBD2 may fit D (6 bases each). The germline gives CDR1 MNHNY, CDR2 SVGAGI (reference sequence). The CDR3 has 12 residues. Trimming stripped 8 bases from V and 8 bases from J, with 13 bases between.

A note on this clone: Its ends do not fully match the called genes, so a read error is possible. The V and J genes are TRBV9 and TRBJ2-1; possibly TRBD1 or TRBD2 for D (5 bases each). Germline V gene data show CDR1 as SGDLS and CDR2 as YYNGEE. CDR3 length: 17 residues. The CDR3 nucleotides are TGTGCCAGCAGCGTAGGGCGTACGGGACGTCCCTACGATGAGCAGTTCTTC. Protein sequence: CASSVGRTGRPYDEQFF.

Regarding this clone: This CDR3 is also generated by other DNA sequences in the sample. The V gene is TRBV9, the J gene TRBJ2-5, with a weak D call TRBD2 (5 bases). This CDR3 has 15 residues. V was pared by 0 bases and J by 0 bases, with 9 bases between. Germline V CDR1 and CDR2: SGDLS, YYNGEE. Written as DNA, the CDR3 is TGTGCCAGCAGCGTAGGGACTGCGTACCAAGAGACCCAGTACTTC. It translates to CASSVGTAYQETQYF.

The chain carries TRBV9 and TRBJ2-3; D might be TRBD2 (5 bases). The V and J ends lost 1 base and 5 bases respectively, with 14 bases between them. Germline V gives CDR1 SGDLS, CDR2 YYNGEE. The length of the CDR3 is 15 residues. CDR3 in DNA: TGTGCCAGCAGCGTATGGAGTGGGAGTGGAGATACGCAGTATTTT. This encodes CASSVWSGSGDTQYF.

This clone showed up just once. This chain uses TRBV14 with TRBJ1-1; D remains unclear. There are 15 residues in the CDR3. Germline V gene lookup returns CDR1 SGHDN and CDR2 FVKESK. V shed 0 bases and J shed 0 bases, with 8 bases lying between them. CDR3 DNA: TGTGCCAGCAGCCAAGATGGAGGAATGAACACTGAAGCTTTCTTT. This sequence encodes CASSQDGGMNTEAFF.

This chain links TRBV7-2 with TRBJ1-2; no clear D. V dropped 1 base and J dropped 0 bases, with 6 bases sitting between them. The germline V gene encodes CDR1 SGHTA and CDR2 FQGNSA. This CDR3 spans 14 amino acids. CDR3: CASSLGPANYGYTF. In nucleotides, the CDR3 is TGTGCCAGCAGCTTAGGGCCAGCTAACTATGGCTACACCTTC.

The genes are TRBV7-9 and TRBJ2-3, with D possibly being TRBD2 (5 bases). CDR1 and CDR2 from the germline V gene are SEHNR and FQNEAQ (reference sequence). This CDR3 comprises 14 residues. Trimming removed 7 bases at V and 3 bases at J, with 14 bases between. Written as DNA, the CDR3 is TGTGCCAGCACCGAAGAGCGAGGGACAGATACGCAGTATTTT. This gives the protein CASTEERGTDTQYF.

The V and J genes are TRBV2 and TRBJ2-1; TRBD2 might be the D (5 bases). V shed 6 bases and J shed 3 bases, with 18 bases lying between them. CDR3 length equals 16 residues. Germline CDR1 SNHLY, CDR2 FYNNEI. CDR3 nucleotide sequence: TGTGCCAGCAGCGACACTAGGGCTGAACACTACAATGAGCAGTTCTTC. It codes for CASSDTRAEHYNEQFF.

This clone was counted once. The V call is TRBV28, the J call TRBJ1-6, with D uncertain. This CDR3 is built from 12 residues. V was cut by 10 bases and J by 11 bases, with 15 bases left in between. The germline V gene has CDR1 MDHEN and CDR2 SYDVKM. CDR3 nucleotides: TGTGCCACCTCGGGGTTTTCGACACCCCTCCACTTT. The encoded protein is CATSGFSTPLHF.

This chain links TRBV2 with TRBJ1-1, with a tentative D call TRBD1 (5 bases). Germline V gene data show CDR1 as SNHLY and CDR2 as FYNNEI. V lost 7 bases, J lost 4 bases, and 10 bases lay in between. This CDR3 has 12 residues. In DNA form, the CDR3 reads TGTGCCAGCAAGAGACAGATCACTGAAGCTTTCTTT. This codes for CASKRQITEAFF.

This chain uses TRBV28 with TRBJ1-2, with 7 bases lining up with TRBD1. Germline values: CDR1 MDHEN, CDR2 SYDVKM. With 4 bases clipped from V and 6 bases from J, the junction kept 8 bases outside the gene matches. This CDR3 has 14 amino acids. CDR3 sequence (DNA): TGTGCCAGCAGTTCGCCAGTTACAGGGGATGGCTACACCTTC. This codes for CASSSPVTGDGYTF.

This chain links TRBV10-3 with TRBJ2-7; D may be TRBD2 (6 bases). Per the germline V gene, CDR1 is ENHRY and CDR2 is SYGVKD. The CDR3 runs 15 residues. V lost 5 bases to trimming and J lost 4 bases, with 18 bases between them. The CDR3 region has the DNA TGTGCCATCAGTTCTAGCGTAGGTGCCCAATACGAGCAGTACTTC. It encodes CAISSSVGAQYEQYF.

This chain links TRBV11-3 with TRBJ2-3; D is unclear. The CDR3 is 13 amino acids. From germline, CDR1 is SGHNT and CDR2 YENEEA. Trimming left V 1 base short and J 6 bases short, with 8 bases between. The CDR3 here is CASSLGSRDTQYF. In nucleotides, the CDR3 is TGTGCCAGCAGCTTAGGGTCAAGGGATACGCAGTATTTT.

Points on this clone: This CDR3 fails to terminate in the conserved phenylalanine or tryptophan, so it likely reflects a read error. V usage is TRBV5-1 and J usage is TRBJ1-2, with 7 nucleotides matching TRBD1. The CDR3 totals 14 residues. Germline CDR1 is SGHRS and CDR2 is YFSETQ. V was clipped by 4 bases and J by 5 bases; unmatched bases: 8. CDR3: CASSTRDSEYGYTL. DNA for the CDR3: TGCGCCAGCAGCACAAGGGACAGCGAGTATGGCTACACCCTC.

The V and J genes are TRBV7-3 and TRBJ2-1; maybe TRBD2 (6 bases). Germline V CDR1 and CDR2: SGHTA, FQGTGA. This CDR3 has 14 residues. The germline V and J ends were trimmed by 5 bases and 4 bases, with 12 bases remaining between them. Here the CDR3 DNA reads TGTGCCAGCAGCCCTGGACGGGGGTACAATGAGCAGTTCTTC. Translating gives CASSPGRGYNEQFF.

This chain uses TRBV11-2 with TRBJ2-7; D call uncertain. The CDR3 runs to 14 residues. V was clipped by 5 bases and J by 3 bases, with 14 bases between them. CDR1 is SGHAT and CDR2 is FQNNGV in the germline V gene. The CDR3 DNA sequence: TGTGCCAGCAGCCATAACGTGGCCGTCTACGAGCAGTACTTC. Its protein product is CASSHNVAVYEQYF.

This clone was picked up a small number of times. The CDR3: CASSFRDGEDTIYF. CDR3 nucleotides: TGTGCCAGCAGCTTCCGGGACGGCGAGGACACCATATATTTT. V and J are TRBV5-5 and TRBJ1-3; the D gene is possibly TRBD1 (5 bases). V lost 2 bases to trimming and J lost 8 bases, with 14 bases between them. The CDR3 sequence is 14 residues long. Germline V gene sequence: CDR1 SGHKS, CDR2 YYEKEE (reference sequence).

V is TRBV6-5 and J is TRBJ2-2; D perhaps matches TRBD1 (6 bases). This CDR3 spans 16 amino acids. Trimming took off 3 bases at V and 3 bases at J, with 14 bases between the two ends. Germline CDR1 MNHEY, CDR2 SVGAGI. The CDR3 region has the DNA TGTGCCAGCAGTTATTTAGAACAGGGAGACACCGGGGAGCTGTTTTTT. Amino acids: CASSYLEQGDTGELFF.

This chain joins TRBV5-5 and TRBJ2-2; TRBD2 is a possible D gene (5 bases). CDR3 length: 16 residues. CDR1 and CDR2 from the germline V gene are SGHKS and YYEKEE (reference sequence). V was clipped by 2 bases and J by 6 bases, with 17 bases between them. CDR3 protein: CASSLRRATGSGELFF. DNA for the CDR3: TGTGCCAGCAGCTTACGTAGGGCGACGGGGTCCGGGGAGCTGTTTTTT.

The V and J genes are TRBV2 and TRBJ1-5, with D uncertain. Deletions cut 6 bases from V and 11 bases from J, with 11 bases between. This CDR3 comprises 11 residues. Germline V gene sequence: CDR1 SNHLY, CDR2 FYNNEI. This chain's CDR3 is CASSPGVAQHF. The CDR3 DNA reads as TGTGCCAGCAGCCCCGGGGTGGCCCAGCATTTT.